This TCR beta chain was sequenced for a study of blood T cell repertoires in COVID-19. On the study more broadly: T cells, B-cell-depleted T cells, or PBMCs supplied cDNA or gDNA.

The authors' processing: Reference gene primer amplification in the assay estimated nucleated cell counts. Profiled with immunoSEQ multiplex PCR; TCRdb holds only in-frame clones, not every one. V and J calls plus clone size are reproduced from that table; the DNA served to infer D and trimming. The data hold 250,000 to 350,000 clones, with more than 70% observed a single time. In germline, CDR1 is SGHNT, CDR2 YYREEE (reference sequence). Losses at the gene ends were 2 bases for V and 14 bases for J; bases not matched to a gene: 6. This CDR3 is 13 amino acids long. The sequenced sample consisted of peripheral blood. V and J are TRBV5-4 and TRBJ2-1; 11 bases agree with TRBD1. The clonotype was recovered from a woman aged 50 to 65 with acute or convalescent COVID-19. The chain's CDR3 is CASSFPDRGRKFF. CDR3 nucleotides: TGTGCCAGCAGCTTTCCGGACAGGGGGCGTAAGTTCTTC.